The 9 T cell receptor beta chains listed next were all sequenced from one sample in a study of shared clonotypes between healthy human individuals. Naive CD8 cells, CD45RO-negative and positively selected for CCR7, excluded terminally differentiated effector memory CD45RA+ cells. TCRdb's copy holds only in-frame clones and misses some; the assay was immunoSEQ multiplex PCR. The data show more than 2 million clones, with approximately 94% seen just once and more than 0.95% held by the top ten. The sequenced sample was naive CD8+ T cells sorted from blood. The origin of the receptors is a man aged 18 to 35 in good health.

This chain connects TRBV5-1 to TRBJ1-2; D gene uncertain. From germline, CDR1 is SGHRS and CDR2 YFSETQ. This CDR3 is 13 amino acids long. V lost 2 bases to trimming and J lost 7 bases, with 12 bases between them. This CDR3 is CASSLREVGGYTF. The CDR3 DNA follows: TGCGCCAGCAGCTTAAGAGAGGTAGGTGGCTACACCTTC.

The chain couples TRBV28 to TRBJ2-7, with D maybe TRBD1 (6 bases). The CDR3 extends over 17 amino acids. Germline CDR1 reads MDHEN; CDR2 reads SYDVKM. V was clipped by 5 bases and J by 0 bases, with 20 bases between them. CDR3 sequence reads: CASSRGDRSGDSYEQYF. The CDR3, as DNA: TGTGCCAGCAGTCGAGGCGATCGGTCAGGGGACTCCTACGAGCAGTACTTC.

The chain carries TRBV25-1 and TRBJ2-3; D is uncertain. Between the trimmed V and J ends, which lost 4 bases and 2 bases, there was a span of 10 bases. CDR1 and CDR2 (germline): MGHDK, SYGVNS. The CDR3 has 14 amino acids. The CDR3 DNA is TGTGCCAGCAGTGGAGAGCTTAACACAGATACGCAGTATTTT. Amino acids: CASSGELNTDTQYF.

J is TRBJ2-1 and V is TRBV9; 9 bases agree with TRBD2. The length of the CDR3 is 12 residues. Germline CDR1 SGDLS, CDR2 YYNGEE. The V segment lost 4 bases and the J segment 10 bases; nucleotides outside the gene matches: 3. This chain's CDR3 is CASSFTSGEQFF. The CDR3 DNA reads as TGTGCCAGCAGCTTCACTAGCGGGGAGCAGTTCTTC. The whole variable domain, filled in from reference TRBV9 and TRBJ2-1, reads DSGVTQTPKHLITATGQRVTLRCSPRSGDLSVYWYQQSLDQGLQFLIQYYNGEERAKGNILERFSAQQFPDLHSELNLSSLELGDSALYFCASSFTSGEQFFGPGTRLTVL.

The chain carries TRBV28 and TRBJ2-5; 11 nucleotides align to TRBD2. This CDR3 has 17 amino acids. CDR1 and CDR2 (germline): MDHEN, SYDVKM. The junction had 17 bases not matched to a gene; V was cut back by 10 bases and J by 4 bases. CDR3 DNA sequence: TGTGCCACCAGGACTAGCGGGTACGCGGGAGAGTTAGAGACCCAGTACTTC. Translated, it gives CATRTSGYAGELETQYF.

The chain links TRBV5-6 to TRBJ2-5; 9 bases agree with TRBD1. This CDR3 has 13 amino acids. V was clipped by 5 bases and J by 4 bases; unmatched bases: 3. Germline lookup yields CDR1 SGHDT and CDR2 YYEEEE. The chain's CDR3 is CASRQGQGETQYF. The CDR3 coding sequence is TGTGCCAGCAGACAGGGACAGGGAGAGACCCAGTACTTC.

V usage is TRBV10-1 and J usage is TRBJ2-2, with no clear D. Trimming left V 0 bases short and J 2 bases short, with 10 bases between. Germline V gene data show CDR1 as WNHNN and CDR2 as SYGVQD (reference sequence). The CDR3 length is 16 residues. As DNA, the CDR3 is TGCGCCAGCAGTGAGTCGTTGGGGTCTAACACCGGGGAGCTGTTTTTT. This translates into CASSESLGSNTGELFF.

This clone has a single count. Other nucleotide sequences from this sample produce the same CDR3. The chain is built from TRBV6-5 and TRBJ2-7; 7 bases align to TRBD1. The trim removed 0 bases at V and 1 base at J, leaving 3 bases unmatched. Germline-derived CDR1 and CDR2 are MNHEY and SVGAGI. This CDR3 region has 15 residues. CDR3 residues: CASSYSQGESYEQYF. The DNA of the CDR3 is TGTGCCAGCAGTTACTCTCAGGGGGAATCCTACGAGCAGTACTTC.

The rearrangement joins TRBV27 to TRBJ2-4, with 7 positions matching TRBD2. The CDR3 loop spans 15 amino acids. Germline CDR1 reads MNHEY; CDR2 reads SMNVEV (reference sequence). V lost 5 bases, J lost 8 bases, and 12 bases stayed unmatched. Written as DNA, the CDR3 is TGTGCCAGCAGTGGCGTACGCGGGAGCCTTGACATTCAGTACTTC. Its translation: CASSGVRGSLDIQYF.